This T cell receptor beta chain appears in the sequencing data of a study of blood T cells in healthy people across ages. This CDR3 contains 12 residues. V shed 5 bases and J shed 7 bases, with 9 bases lying between them. CDR1 and CDR2 (germline): MDHEN, SYDVKM. This clonotype was seen repeatedly, ten times or more. Primers used in a second PCR of about 7 to 12 cycles were a sample-barcoded 5' primer and a J-beta primer mix. A single record per CDR3 protein comes from TCRdb applying MiXCR to the 5' RACE reads. This sample has some 940,000 distinct CDR3 sequences, with just under 30% found just once. This sample also appeared in a second study, on T cells of mothers and their children.

The chain is built from TRBV28 and TRBJ1-5, with D hard to call. The clonotype originates from a woman in her 40s in good health. Specimen: blood. CDR3 bases: TGTGCCAGCAGTCTCCTCAGGCAGCCCCAGCATTTT. Translated, it gives CASSLLRQPQHF.